Each of the 29 T cell receptor beta chains below was sequenced from the same sample in a study of blood T cell repertoires in COVID-19. The assay was immunoSEQ multiplex PCR, and TCRdb's table has in-frame clones only and misses some. The sample holds hundreds of thousands of clones, approximately 90% seen once. The sequenced sample was PBMCs or T cells enriched from blood (not recorded which). Every receptor here comes from a man aged 50 to 59 who had been exposed to COVID-19.

CDR3 nucleotide sequence: TGCGCCAGCAGCCAAGGTCTACAGGGTGCTGTTCAGCCCCAGCATTTT. It is translated as CASSQGLQGAVQPQHF. The V and J genes are TRBV4-1 and TRBJ1-5; D possibly corresponds to TRBD1 (6 bases). The germline gives CDR1 MGHRA, CDR2 YSYEKL. The CDR3 contains 16 residues. Trimming left V 1 base short and J 6 bases short, with 16 bases between.

The chain recombines TRBV18 with TRBJ1-2; tentative D call: TRBD1 (5 bases). Trimming pared 2 bases from V and 6 bases from J, leaving 10 bases between. From germline, CDR1 is KGHSH and CDR2 LQKENI. The CDR3 contains 13 residues. The CDR3 sequence is CASSPTTENGYTF. The DNA of the CDR3 is TGTGCCAGCTCACCAACGACAGAAAATGGCTACACCTTC.

The rearrangement joins TRBV6-1 to TRBJ2-7, with a possible D match to TRBD2 (5 bases). V lost 3 bases and J lost 9, with 12 bases in between. From germline, CDR1 is MNHNS and CDR2 SASEGT. There are 12 residues in the CDR3. For the CDR3, the DNA is TGTGCCAGCAGTGAGCCGGGATTAAGGCAGTACGTC. As protein: CASSEPGLRQYV.

The chain has TRBV15 and TRBJ1-1, with D possibly matching TRBD1 (5 bases). There are 16 residues in the CDR3. Looked up from germline, CDR1 is LNHNV and CDR2 is YYDKDF (reference sequence). The V end was cut by 4 bases, the J end by 1 base, with 16 bases between. The DNA for the CDR3 is TGTGCCACCAGCACACCGTTGCACAGGTCGAACACTGAAGCTTTCTTT. This translates into CATSTPLHRSNTEAFF.

The chain has TRBV24-1 and TRBJ2-5; 8 positions agree with TRBD1. This CDR3 is built from 14 residues. Per the germline V gene, CDR1 is KGHDR and CDR2 is SFDVKD. The junction had 4 bases not matched to a gene; V was cut back by 5 bases and J by 3 bases. The CDR3 DNA reads as TGTGCCACCAGTGGCCCGGACAGGGAAGAGACCCAGTACTTC. This translates into CATSGPDREETQYF.

V and J are TRBV12-5 and TRBJ1-4, with 7 positions matching TRBD1. This CDR3 region has 16 residues. CDR1 LGHNT and CDR2 FRNRAP come from the germline V gene. Trimming cost V 0 bases and J 2 bases; bases outside gene matches: 3. The CDR3 DNA reads TGTGCTAGTGGTTTGGTATACAGGGGCACTAATGAAAAACTGTTTTTT. Its translation: CASGLVYRGTNEKLFF.

As to this clone: This sample includes further DNA sequences coding for the same CDR3. The chain employs TRBV5-1 and TRBJ1-1; perhaps TRBD1 as D (5 bases). V shed 1 base and J shed 2 bases, with 9 bases lying between them. CDR3 length: 14 amino acids. Germline V gene lookup returns CDR1 SGHRS and CDR2 YFSETQ. In DNA, the CDR3 is TGCGCCAGCAGCTTGTCGGGGGGTAACACTGAAGCTTTCTTT. Protein: CASSLSGGNTEAFF. The whole variable domain, filled in from reference TRBV5-1 and TRBJ1-1, reads KAGVTQTPRYLIKTRGQQVTLSCSPISGHRSVSWYQQTPGQGLQFLFEYFSETQRNKGNFPGRFSGRQFSNSRSEMNVSTLELGDSALYLCASSLSGGNTEAFFGQGTRLTVV.

The sample holds one count of this clone. The J gene is TRBJ2-2, the V gene TRBV24-1; TRBD1 might be the D (6 bases). CDR1 and CDR2 from the germline V gene are KGHDR and SFDVKD. The V end lost 3 bases, the J end lost 1 base, and 8 bases lay between the germline ends. The CDR3 contains 15 residues. CDR3 sequence (DNA): TGTGCCACCAGTGATCTGGACAGGAACACCGGGGAGCTGTTTTTT. Translating it yields CATSDLDRNTGELFF.

On this clone itself: Other nucleotide sequences in the sample specify the same CDR3. J is TRBJ2-7 and V is TRBV5-1, with 8 bases matching TRBD1. Germline-derived CDR1 and CDR2 are SGHRS and YFSETQ. The trim removed 4 bases at V and 3 bases at J, leaving 6 bases unmatched. The CDR3 spans 14 residues. CDR3 amino acids: CASSIGGQGYEQYV. The CDR3 DNA reads TGCGCCAGCAGCATAGGAGGACAGGGCTACGAGCAGTACGTC.

The CDR3 nucleotides are TGTGCCAGCAGCTTAGTGACAGGGAGCACAGATACGCAGTATTTT. The encoded protein is CASSLVTGSTDTQYF. The chain couples TRBV7-9 to TRBJ2-3; 7 bases are a match to TRBD1. V dropped 1 base and J dropped 0; count of bases not matched to a gene: 1. CDR3 length: 15 residues. CDR1 is SEHNR and CDR2 is FQNEAQ in the germline V gene (reference sequence).

This clone was detected only once. The V call is TRBV5-1, the J call TRBJ2-5; 9 positions match TRBD2. V lost 0 bases, J lost 3 bases, and 3 bases stayed unmatched. Germline V gives CDR1 SGHRS, CDR2 YFSETQ. This CDR3 has 15 amino acids. CDR3 region: CASSLERGEEETQYF. Here the CDR3 DNA reads TGCGCCAGCAGCTTGGAGCGGGGGGAGGAAGAGACCCAGTACTTC.

This chain joins TRBV28 and TRBJ1-5; 7 bases map to TRBD1. This CDR3 region has 15 residues. V trimming: 3 bases; J trimming: 4 bases; junction bases outside the gene matches: 6. The germline CDR1 and CDR2 sequences are MDHEN and SYDVKM. The CDR3 region has the DNA TGTGCCAGCAGTTTGGCCGGACAGGCGAATCAGCCCCAGCATTTT. Amino acid sequence: CASSLAGQANQPQHF.

The chain combines TRBV5-1 with TRBJ2-1; 13 positions agree with TRBD2. Germline CDR1 is SGHRS and CDR2 is YFSETQ. V dropped 1 base and J dropped 0; count of bases not matched to a gene: 10. The CDR3 has 20 amino acids. The DNA of the CDR3 is TGCGCCAGCAGCTTGAACTCCGGGACTAGCGGGGATAGCTCCTACAATGAGCAGTTCTTC. It encodes CASSLNSGTSGDSSYNEQFF.

The DNA of the CDR3 is TGTGCCAGCTCCCCTACACAGGGCTTGTTAGACAAAAACATTCAGTACTTC. Translation gives CASSPTQGLLDKNIQYF. This sequence joins TRBV18 and TRBJ2-4, with D possibly TRBD1 on 6 matching bases. V lost 6 bases to trimming and J lost 3 bases, with 21 bases between them. Germline V lookup: CDR1 KGHSH, CDR2 LQKENI. The CDR3 is made up of 17 amino acids.

The chain recombines TRBV19 with TRBJ2-2; TRBD2 matches 12 bases. V dropped 6 bases and J dropped 7; count of bases not matched to a gene: 9. This CDR3 is 16 amino acids long. The germline V gene encodes CDR1 LNHDA and CDR2 SQIVND (reference sequence). CDR3: CASRVGLAGGHGELFF. The CDR3 DNA reads TGTGCCAGTAGAGTAGGGCTAGCGGGAGGGCACGGGGAGCTGTTTTTT.

The table lists this clone with a few counts. V and J are TRBV25-1 and TRBJ1-2, with TRBD1 as a possible D gene (6 bases). The V gene lost 6 bases and the J gene lost 4 bases, with 12 bases spanning the gap. This CDR3 region has 13 residues. From germline, CDR1 is MGHDK and CDR2 SYGVNS. CDR3 region: CASSDRSGYGYTF. The CDR3 DNA reads as TGTGCCAGCAGCGACAGGTCTGGCTATGGCTACACCTTC.

The J gene is TRBJ1-5, the V gene TRBV29-1, with D hard to call. From germline, CDR1 is SQVTM and CDR2 ANQGSEA. The CDR3 is made up of 13 amino acids. The V end was cut by 4 bases, the J end by 0 bases, with 7 bases between. In nucleotides, the CDR3 is TGCAGCGTTGTGCGGGATAGCAATCAGCCCCAGCATTTT. Its translation is CSVVRDSNQPQHF.

V gene TRBV7-3 combines with J gene TRBJ2-2, with no clear D. V was shortened by 2 bases and J by 7 bases, with 20 bases between the two germline ends. The CDR3 sequence is 17 residues long. The V gene's germline CDR1 is SGHTA and CDR2 FQGTGA. CDR3 region: CASSLYSINNMGGELFF. CDR3 nucleotides: TGTGCCAGCAGCTTATACAGTATAAATAATATGGGCGGGGAGCTGTTTTTT.

The V and J genes are TRBV6-1 and TRBJ2-3, with 7 nucleotides matching TRBD2. The CDR3 consists of 15 residues. The trim removed 2 bases at V and 6 bases at J, leaving 8 bases unmatched. Germline V gene data show CDR1 as MNHNS and CDR2 as SASEGT. The CDR3 is CASSEYSGGWDTQYF. The CDR3 DNA is TGTGCCAGCAGTGAATATTCGGGGGGATGGGATACGCAGTATTTT.

This clone occurred once. This chain links TRBV3-1 (or the pseudogene TRBV3-2) with TRBJ2-5, with 16 bases fitting TRBD2. Per germline, CDR1 LGHDT and CDR2 YNNKEL (reference sequence). J gave up 5 bases and V 5 bases, and 5 bases lay outside the gene matches. CDR3 length equals 16 residues. The CDR3 region is CASSLGLAGGRETQYF. DNA for the CDR3: TGTGCCAGCAGCTTGGGACTAGCGGGGGGGCGGGAGACCCAGTACTTC.

This chain links TRBV6-4 with TRBJ1-2, with D perhaps matching TRBD1 (6 bases). V was cut by 9 bases and J by 0 bases, with 20 bases left in between. The germline V gene has CDR1 MRHNA and CDR2 SNTAGT. The CDR3 spans 16 residues. CDR3 nucleotides: TGTGCCAGTCGACCTCGAGGGGGTCCGACTAACTATGGCTACACCTTC. As protein: CASRPRGGPTNYGYTF.

The chain uses TRBV19 and TRBJ1-5; D remains unclear. Trimming shortened V by 7 bases and J by 0 bases, and 13 bases separated the two germline ends. Germline V lookup: CDR1 LNHDA, CDR2 SQIVND (reference sequence). This CDR3 is 15 amino acids long. CDR3 DNA: TGTGCCAGTAAGCGGGCAGTATCTAGCAATCAGCCCCAGCATTTT. Protein product: CASKRAVSSNQPQHF.

The gene calls are TRBV9 and TRBJ2-7; D unresolved. The ends were cut back, 4 bases at V and 7 bases at J, with 12 bases in the middle. The CDR3 contains 12 residues. Germline CDR1 SGDLS, CDR2 YYNGEE. Written as DNA, the CDR3 is TGTGCCAGCAGCCTCGCGGCCGGGGAGCAGTACTTC. Encoded protein: CASSLAAGEQYF.

V is TRBV6-5 and J is TRBJ1-2, with D perhaps TRBD1 (5 bases). The CDR3 runs 13 residues. The ends were cut back, 6 bases at V and 5 bases at J, with 13 bases in the middle. CDR1 is MNHEY and CDR2 is SVGAGI in the germline V gene. Here the CDR3 DNA reads TGTGCCAGCAGCCTTCGACAGCAGTATGGCTACACCTTC. This gives the protein CASSLRQQYGYTF.

The sample holds one count of this clone. The chain recombines TRBV7-9 with TRBJ2-5; D gene ambiguous. The V gene lost 2 bases and the J gene lost 5 bases, with 9 bases spanning the gap. CDR3 length: 13 residues. Germline lookup yields CDR1 SEHNR and CDR2 FQNEAQ (reference sequence). CDR3 amino acids: CASSLLVTETQYF. CDR3 sequence (DNA): TGTGCCAGCAGCTTACTAGTGACGGAGACCCAGTACTTC.

The chain couples TRBV2 to TRBJ1-2, with 7 positions matching TRBD1. Germline values: CDR1 SNHLY, CDR2 FYNNEI. The length of the CDR3 is 12 residues. Losses at the gene ends were 5 bases for V and 7 bases for J; bases not matched to a gene: 4. This CDR3 is CASSTTGVGYTF. Here the CDR3 DNA reads TGTGCCAGCAGTACTACAGGGGTTGGCTACACCTTC.

The chain is built from TRBV21-1 and TRBJ2-7; no DNA check was done on the table's D call, TRBD1. TRBV21-1 counts as a pseudogene. CDR3 length: 14 residues. CDR3 nucleotide sequence: TGTGCCAGCAGCACACGGACAGGGGTTACGAGACAGTACGTC. Its translation is CASSTRTGVTRQYV.

This clone turned up a few times. This chain links TRBV2 with TRBJ2-3; a possible D gene is TRBD2 (6 bases). Germline CDR1 is SNHLY and CDR2 is FYNNEI. V lost 6 bases, J lost 3 bases, and 16 bases lay in between. The CDR3 extends over 15 amino acids. Here the CDR3 DNA reads TGTGCCAGCAGGATGGACGCAGGAGGGACAGATACGCAGTATTTT. Encoded protein: CASRMDAGGTDTQYF.

The rearrangement uses TRBV28 and TRBJ1-3; no clear D gene. Trimming removed 5 bases at V and 0 bases at J, with 11 bases between. The CDR3 length is 15 residues. Germline V gives CDR1 MDHEN, CDR2 SYDVKM. The CDR3 nucleotides are TGTGCCAGCAGTGACCGGACTGGCTCTGGAAACACCATATATTTT. Translation: CASSDRTGSGNTIYF.